The T cell receptor (beta chain) described here comes from a study of blood T cell repertoires in COVID-19. In germline, CDR1 is KGHDR, CDR2 SFDVKD. The CDR3 spans 13 residues. The V and J ends lost 5 bases and 4 bases respectively, with 10 bases between them. The protocol was immunoSEQ multiplex PCR, while the TCRdb copy is restricted to in-frame clones and leaves out a portion. The repertoire consists of around 290,000 clones, with 88% occurring once and the leading ten covering around 2%. Donors were grouped by their self-reported clinical history. Sequencing used PBMCs or T cells enriched from blood (not recorded which). The chain is built from TRBV24-1 and TRBJ1-1; TRBD1 might be the D (5 bases). The clonotype originates from a woman aged 55-69 years in a cohort exposed to, infected with or recovered from COVID-19 (not recorded which). CDR3 amino acids: CATSVADSTEAFF. The CDR3, as DNA: TGTGCCACCAGTGTCGCCGACAGCACTGAAGCTTTCTTT.